The 2 T cell receptor beta chains below come from one sample, sequenced in a study of tumour-infiltrating T cells in Burkitt lymphoma. Measured with immunoSEQ multiplex PCR; TCRdb has only the in-frame clones, and not every one. The table has some 730 clones, 45% to 55% seen once. Sequenced material: tumor tissue. The receptor source for this set is a human donor with Burkitt lymphoma.

Only a few counts were recorded for this clone. V and J are TRBV29-1 and TRBJ2-7; D assignment may be TRBD1 or TRBD2 (6 bases each). V lost 4 bases to trimming and J lost 7 bases, with 8 bases between them. Germline V gene sequence: CDR1 SQVTM, CDR2 ANQGSEA. This CDR3 comprises 10 residues. This CDR3 is CSVGGGEQYF. CDR3 sequence (DNA): TGCAGCGTTGGAGGGGGGGAGCAGTACTTC.

The chain combines TRBV5-5 with TRBJ2-7, with 7 bases that match TRBD1. Germline V gene lookup returns CDR1 SGHKS and CDR2 YYEKEE (reference sequence). The CDR3 contains 16 residues. Losses at the gene ends were 0 bases for V and 3 bases for J; bases not matched to a gene: 9. The CDR3 DNA follows: TGTGCCAGCAGCTTGGTAGCCGGGACAGTCTTCTACGAGCAGTACTTC. This sequence encodes CASSLVAGTVFYEQYF.